Shown below are 5 T cell receptor beta chains from a single sample sequenced in a study of blood T cell repertoires in COVID-19. The repertoire was sequenced with immunoSEQ multiplex PCR; TCRdb's copy has only in-frame clones and lacks some. In the table there are about 150,000 clones, 76% of which are singletons. Sequencing used peripheral blood. These receptors all come from a woman aged 80 or over with acute or convalescent COVID-19.

The chain carries TRBV7-3 and TRBJ1-5; no reliable D call. V gave up 5 bases and J gave up 7 bases, with 21 bases separating them. The germline gives CDR1 SGHTA, CDR2 FQGTGA. The CDR3 is 16 amino acids. CDR3 sequence: CASSKTSVLEAQPQHF. The DNA of the CDR3 is TGTGCCAGCAGCAAAACCTCAGTATTGGAGGCGCAGCCCCAGCATTTT.

This chain joins TRBV18 and TRBJ2-4, with D perhaps TRBD1 (6 bases). The CDR3 sequence is 16 residues long. Trimming stripped 5 bases from V and 0 bases from J, with 14 bases between. Germline CDR1 reads KGHSH; CDR2 reads LQKENI. CDR3 in amino acids: CASSTGQLLAKNIQYF. The CDR3 bases are TGTGCCAGCTCAACAGGACAGTTGCTAGCCAAAAACATTCAGTACTTC. Full variable domain (missing parts from reference TRBV18 and TRBJ2-4): NAGVMQNPRHLVRRRGQEARLRCSPMKGHSHVYWYRQLPEEGLKFMVYLQKENIIDESGMPKERFSAEFPKEGPSILRIQQVVRGDSAAYFCASSTGQLLAKNIQYFGAGTRLSVL.

As concerns this clone: The sample has other DNA sequences that encode this CDR3 too. This chain uses TRBV12-3 or TRBV12-4 with TRBJ1-1, with unresolved D. The V end was cut by 3 bases, the J end by 5 bases, with 7 bases between. CDR3 length equals 12 residues. CDR3 bases: TGTGCCAGCAGTTTTGAGGGTACTGAAGCTTTCTTT. Protein sequence: CASSFEGTEAFF.

J is TRBJ2-1 and V is TRBV28; D possibly corresponds to TRBD2 (6 bases). Germline-derived CDR1 and CDR2 are MDHEN and SYDVKM. V was pared by 7 bases and J by 1 base, with 17 bases between. CDR3 length: 16 amino acids. This CDR3 is CASIGGMHESYNEQFF. The CDR3 DNA reads TGTGCCAGCATAGGCGGGATGCATGAGTCCTACAATGAGCAGTTCTTC.

This clone was detected only a few times. The rearrangement uses TRBV19 and TRBJ1-1; TRBD1 matches 7 bases. The V and J ends lost 5 bases and 0 bases, in that order; junction bases with no gene match: 9. This CDR3 has 16 residues. Germline V CDR1 and CDR2: LNHDA, SQIVND (reference sequence). CDR3 in DNA: TGTGCCAGTAGTGGGACAGCGGATCCCATGAACACTGAAGCTTTCTTT. It codes for CASSGTADPMNTEAFF. The full variable domain, with the rest looked up from reference TRBV19 and TRBJ1-1, is DGGITQSPKYLFRKEGQNVTLSCEQNLNHDAMYWYRQDPGQGLRLIYYSQIVNDFQKGDIAEGYSVSREKKESFPLTVTSAQKNPTAFYLCASSGTADPMNTEAFFGQGTRLTVV.